These T cell receptor beta chains were read from a single sample in a study of T cell repertoires in cytomegalovirus infection. TCRdb reprocessed the reads with MiXCR, giving one entry per CDR3 protein. The sample yields under 40,000 distinct CDR3 sequences, over 50% seen once. Their cognate antigens are unknown. Here the sequenced sample was CD8+ T cells from cultured PBMCs, taken from culture after CMV antigen stimulation. Every receptor here comes from a human donor in good health (CMV status not recorded). Some clones in this sample may be carry-over from other donors' samples. The CDR3 runs from the conserved cysteine through the conserved F or W. Fields, in order: CDR3 DNA, CDR3 protein, J gene, V gene, clone size, D gene. The D gene is left open where the match is weak. Only some rows state a clone size, as once, few, many or a class for expanded clones.

TGTGCCAGCAGTAGACTAGCCGAGTACCAAGAGACCCAGTACTTC	CASSRLAEYQETQYF	TRBJ2-5	TRBV28	few	TRBD2
TGTGCCAGCAGCGACTCCTCCACCCTGGGCCCTAACTATGGCTACACCTTC	CASSDSSTLGPNYGYTF	TRBJ1-2	TRBV9	.	.
TGTGCCAGCAGTTACTCGAGGGCCCTACAGGGGAACACTGAAGCTTTCTTT	CASSYSRALQGNTEAFF	TRBJ1-1	TRBV6-2/TRBV6-3	once	.
TGTGCCAGCAGCGCCGGGACAGGGGATGAAAAACTGTTTTTT	CASSAGTGDEKLFF	TRBJ1-4	TRBV7-6	.	TRBD1
TGTGCCAGCAGCTTAGCTTCGTGGGCTCTTAACTATGGCTACACCTTC	CASSLASWALNYGYTF	TRBJ1-2	TRBV7-9	.	.
TGTGCCAGCAGCCAAGATCCCTTAGCGGGCGCTGCGGAGAGGTACACGCAGTATTTT	CASSQDPLAGAAERYTQYF	TRBJ2-3	TRBV4-2	.	TRBD2
TGCAGCGTTGAAGACAGCTCCTACAATGAGCAGTTCTTC	CSVEDSSYNEQFF	TRBJ2-1	TRBV29-1	.	.
TGTGCCAGCAGCCTCCGGGGGGCGGGAGTTAGCGATGAGCAGTTCTTC	CASSLRGAGVSDEQFF	TRBJ2-1	TRBV4-1	.	.
TGCGCCAGCAGCTCGGGAACTAGCGCCCCGGGGACCGGGGAGCTGTTTTTT	CASSSGTSAPGTGELFF	TRBJ2-2	TRBV5-1	.	TRBD2
TGTGCCAGCAGTCGAGCGGGGTCCACAGATACGCAGTATTTT	CASSRAGSTDTQYF	TRBJ2-3	TRBV9	few	TRBD2
TGTGCCAGCAGTTACTCCGGGACAAGTCAGCCCCAGCATTTT	CASSYSGTSQPQHF	TRBJ1-5	TRBV6-5	.	.
TGTGCCAGCAGCCCAGGGCTAGCGGGGTCCATGGGAAACATTCAGTACTTC	CASSPGLAGSMGNIQYF	TRBJ2-4	TRBV7-2	once	TRBD2
TGTGCCAGTACCCCCAGATCCGGGACTAATGAAAAACTGTTTTTT	CASTPRSGTNEKLFF	TRBJ1-4	TRBV19	.	.
TGTGCCAGTCGAAGGGGTTTCCCGTCTAAGATTAGAAAGAACACTGAAGCTTTCTTT	CASRRGFPSKIRKNTEAFF	TRBJ1-1	TRBV12-3/TRBV12-4	few	.
TGTGCCAGCAGTTATCATAGGGGGGAAGCTTTCTTT	CASSYHRGEAFF	TRBJ1-1	TRBV27	few	.
TGCAGCGTTGTACTACTCAATGAGCAGTTCTTC	CSVVLLNEQFF	TRBJ2-1	TRBV29-1	.	.
TGTGCCAGCAGCCTAGGTTCTGCCCCGGATGGCTACACCTTC	CASSLGSAPDGYTF	TRBJ1-2	TRBV7-9	.	.
TGTGCCAGCAGGAGCGGGGCTAGCACAGATACGCAGTATTTT	CASRSGASTDTQYF	TRBJ2-3	TRBV6-8	.	TRBD2
TGTGCCAGCAGTGAGTCCGGGGGGGTAACAGATACGCAGTATTTT	CASSESGGVTDTQYF	TRBJ2-3	TRBV9	.	TRBD2
TGTGCCAGCAGCTCCCTCCTATATAGCGGGACAAACGGAAATGAGCAGTTCTTC	CASSSLLYSGTNGNEQFF	TRBJ2-1	TRBV12-3/TRBV12-4	.	TRBD2
TGTGCCAGCAGCCAATCACGGACAGGCTACTATGGCTACACCTTC	CASSQSRTGYYGYTF	TRBJ1-2	TRBV4-2	.	TRBD1
TGTGCCAGCAGCTTACTCCTCAACGGAGGAGATCCGTATACGCAGTATTTT	CASSLLLNGGDPYTQYF	TRBJ2-3	TRBV7-8	few	.
TGCAGTGCTAGACGGAGGACTAGCGGGGCCTACGAGCAGTACTTC	CSARRRTSGAYEQYF	TRBJ2-7	TRBV20-1	.	TRBD2
TGTGCCAGCAGTGAAAGTGACGGGAGAGCCTACGAGCAGTACTTC	CASSESDGRAYEQYF	TRBJ2-7	TRBV6-1	.	.
TGCAGCGTTGAAGAAGCGACTAGCTCCTACGAGCAGTACTTC	CSVEEATSSYEQYF	TRBJ2-7	TRBV29-1	.	.
TGTGCCAGCAGTACTTTGCAGAATTACAATGAGCAGTTCTTC	CASSTLQNYNEQFF	TRBJ2-1	TRBV6-8	.	.
TGTGCCAGTGAGCGGGCGGATGGCTACACCTTC	CASERADGYTF	TRBJ1-2	TRBV28	.	.
TGTGCCAGCAGTTATGGGGCTGGTAACTATGGCTACACCTTC	CASSYGAGNYGYTF	TRBJ1-2	TRBV27	few	.
TGTGCCAGCAGCATGGGACTACAAGAGACCCAGTACTTC	CASSMGLQETQYF	TRBJ2-5	TRBV7-3	.	TRBD2
TGTGCCAGCAGCTTTCCCGAGCGGGGGGGCACGACCGATGAGCAGTTCTTC	CASSFPERGGTTDEQFF	TRBJ2-1	TRBV7-2	few	TRBD2
TGTGCCAGCAGTCAGCGGGGGGGCATCGGCGGGGAGCTGTTTTTT	CASSQRGGIGGELFF	TRBJ2-2	TRBV12-3/TRBV12-4	.	TRBD2
TGCGCCAGCAGCCAAGGGGGGGTGGCTGAAGCTTTCTTT	CASSQGGVAEAFF	TRBJ1-1	TRBV4-1	few	.
TGTGCCAGCAGCCTTCCGGGACAGACTCAAGAGACCCAGTACTTC	CASSLPGQTQETQYF	TRBJ2-5	TRBV6-2/TRBV6-3	few	TRBD1
TGTGCCAGCAGTCTACAGGGAGCCATGAACACTGAAGCTTTCTTT	CASSLQGAMNTEAFF	TRBJ1-1	TRBV27	.	.
TGTGCCAGTAGTCTCCACAGGGGACCCCACACTGAAGCTTTCTTT	CASSLHRGPHTEAFF	TRBJ1-1	TRBV19	.	TRBD1
TGTGCCAGCGCTCCCGGGTGGGGAGCGGGAGAAGAGACCCAGTACTTC	CASAPGWGAGEETQYF	TRBJ2-5	TRBV27	few	TRBD2
TGTGCCAGCAGCGGTGCGGCGGGGGACTATGGCTACACCTTC	CASSGAAGDYGYTF	TRBJ1-2	TRBV25-1	few	.
TGTGCCAGCAGCTCACCGGGGTCCGCTGAAGCTTTCTTT	CASSSPGSAEAFF	TRBJ1-1	TRBV7-9	.	.
TGTGCCAGCAGCGCATCAAGGACTGAAGCTTTCTTT	CASSASRTEAFF	TRBJ1-1	TRBV12-3/TRBV12-4	.	.
TGTGCCAGCAGTTACTCGGGGGCCTGGGCGGGAGGATCCCACGAGCAGTACTTC	CASSYSGAWAGGSHEQYF	TRBJ2-7	TRBV6-6	once	TRBD2
TGTGCCAGCAGCCCCCGTGAGGGAGATACGCAGTATTTT	CASSPREGDTQYF	TRBJ2-3	TRBV7-8	.	.
TGCGCCAGCAGCCAGGATCAGGGACAGAATTACAATCAGCCCCAGCATTTT	CASSQDQGQNYNQPQHF	TRBJ1-5	TRBV4-1	.	TRBD1
TGCGCCAGCAGCCAAGCGGCAGCTCCTGCAACTAATGAAAAACTGTTTTTT	CASSQAAAPATNEKLFF	TRBJ1-4	TRBV4-1	few	.
TGTGCCACCCGATCCCGGACTAGCGGGGGGGCGAACACCGGGGAGCTGTTTTTT	CATRSRTSGGANTGELFF	TRBJ2-2	TRBV12-3/TRBV12-4	.	TRBD2
TGTGCCAGCAGTTCATACCGGGACAGGGGGCGGACTGAAGCTTTCTTT	CASSSYRDRGRTEAFF	TRBJ1-1	TRBV27	.	TRBD1
TGTGCCAGCAGCTTAGCGGGGGCCAGCACCTTC	CASSLAGASTF	TRBJ1-2	TRBV7-2	many	.
TGTGCCAGTAGTATCACTAGCGGGCTACTCTACGAGCAGTACTTC	CASSITSGLLYEQYF	TRBJ2-7	TRBV19	.	TRBD2
TGTGCCAGCAGCCAAGAGCTAAGAGGATTTGACACTGAAGCTTTCTTT	CASSQELRGFDTEAFF	TRBJ1-1	TRBV3-1	.	.
TGTGCCAGCAGTTTACAGGGTTATAGGGATGGCTACACCTTC	CASSLQGYRDGYTF	TRBJ1-2	TRBV12-3/TRBV12-4	.	.
TGTGCCAGCAGCTCCAGGGAGGGGGACAGTGACCCAAATACGCAGTATTTT	CASSSREGDSDPNTQYF	TRBJ2-3	TRBV7-8	.	.
TGTGCCAGCAGCTTAGCCCGACTAGCGGGAGGGATTAATGAGCAGTTCTTC	CASSLARLAGGINEQFF	TRBJ2-1	TRBV7-9	few	TRBD2
TGTGCCAGTAGTATTTTTCGCGCCGAGGTGAACACTGAAGCTTTCTTT	CASSIFRAEVNTEAFF	TRBJ1-1	TRBV19	.	.
TGTGCCAGCAGCTTAGATCCGGGGGGAGGCACTGAAGCTTTCTTT	CASSLDPGGGTEAFF	TRBJ1-1	TRBV11-2	.	.
TGTGCCAGCAGACCGAATCGGGCCTCAAAGGAACCCCAGTACTTC	CASRPNRASKEPQYF	TRBJ2-5	TRBV7-2	.	.
TGTGCCAGCAGTTACCGTCGACTATACACAGATACGCAGTATTTT	CASSYRRLYTDTQYF	TRBJ2-3	TRBV6-6	.	.